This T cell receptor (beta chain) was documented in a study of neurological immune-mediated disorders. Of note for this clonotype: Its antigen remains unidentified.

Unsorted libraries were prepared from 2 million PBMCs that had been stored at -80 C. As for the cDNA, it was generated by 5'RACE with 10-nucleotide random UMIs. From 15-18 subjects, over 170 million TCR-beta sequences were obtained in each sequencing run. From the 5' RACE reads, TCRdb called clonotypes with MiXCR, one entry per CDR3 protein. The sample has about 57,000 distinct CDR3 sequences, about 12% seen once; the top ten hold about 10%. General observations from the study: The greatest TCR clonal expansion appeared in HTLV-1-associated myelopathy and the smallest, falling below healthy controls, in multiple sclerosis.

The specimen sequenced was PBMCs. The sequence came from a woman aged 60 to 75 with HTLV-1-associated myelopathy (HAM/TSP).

As DNA, the CDR3 is TGCAGTGCCAGTGGACTAGCGGGAGCCAGAGGATACTACGAGCAGTACTTC. Translating it yields CSASGLAGARGYYEQYF. The chain is built from TRBV20-1 and TRBJ2-7; 13 nucleotides agree with TRBD2. CDR1 DFQATT and CDR2 SNEGSKA come from the germline V gene (reference sequence). V trimming: 6 bases; J trimming: 3 bases; junction bases outside the gene matches: 14. The CDR3 covers 17 residues.